The 20 T cell receptor beta chains in this list originate from one sample, sequenced in a study of human T cells and chemical hapten exposure. One entry per CDR3 protein, called by TCRdb with MiXCR from the RACE reads. The sample carries about 380,000 distinct CDR3 sequences, nearly 5% recorded once. As to time point: patch test 1, 2 weeks after DPC sensitization. Sample treatment: therapeutic diphenylcyclopropenone sensitization with weekly scalp DPC. The sequencing here drew on whole blood, taken in connection with sensitization to the hapten diphenylcyclopropenone (DPC). Receptors originate from a woman between 45 and 65 years old with alopecia areata. Some clones in this sample may be carry-over from other donors' samples.

This clonotype showed up many times. The rearrangement joins TRBV7-7 to TRBJ2-5, with 9 bases lining up with TRBD2. The CDR3 is 18 amino acids. CDR1 SSHAT and CDR2 FNYEAQ come from the germline V gene (reference sequence). The J segment lost 2 bases and the V segment lost 2 bases, leaving 12 bases of the junction unmatched. CDR3 amino acids: CASSLHPTAGGLQETQYF. CDR3 bases: TGTGCCAGCAGCTTACATCCGACAGCGGGGGGACTTCAAGAGACCCAGTACTTC. Full variable domain (missing parts from reference TRBV7-7 and TRBJ2-5): GAGVSQSPRYKVTKRGQDVTLRCDPISSHATLYWYQQALGQGPEFLTYFNYEAQPDKSGLPSDRFSAERPEGSISTLTIQRTEQRDSAMYRCASSLHPTAGGLQETQYFGPGTRLLVL.

This chain uses TRBV2 with TRBJ2-1; 9 nucleotides line up with TRBD1. Germline V CDR1 and CDR2: SNHLY, FYNNEI. Losses at the gene ends were 6 bases for V and 15 bases for J; bases not matched to a gene: 12. This CDR3 is 13 amino acids long. This chain's CDR3 is CASRSNTGGSSFF. The CDR3 bases are TGTGCCAGCAGGTCTAATACAGGGGGCTCGTCGTTCTTC.

This clonotype was seen only a few times. The gene calls are TRBV4-2 and TRBJ2-1; D is possibly TRBD1 (5 bases). V lost 0 bases and J lost 6, with 6 bases in between. Germline CDR1 is LGHNA and CDR2 is YNFKEQ. The CDR3 extends over 13 amino acids. Here the CDR3 reads CASSQERGNEQFF. CDR3 nucleotide sequence: TGTGCCAGCAGCCAAGAAAGGGGCAATGAGCAGTTCTTC.

Many counts were recorded for this clonotype. The gene calls are TRBV4-3 and TRBJ1-6; TRBD1 is a possible D gene (5 bases). The CDR3 length is 18 residues. Deletions cut 0 bases from V and 6 bases from J, with 18 bases between. CDR1 is LGHNA, CDR2 YSLEER, per germline. Here the CDR3 reads CASSQEGTHRTSNSPLHF. The CDR3 bases are TGCGCCAGCAGCCAAGAGGGGACCCATAGGACCTCTAATTCACCCCTCCACTTT.

There are many counts of this clonotype. The V gene is TRBV20-1, the J gene TRBJ2-7; 10 nucleotides line up with TRBD1. Germline V lookup: CDR1 DFQATT, CDR2 SNEGSKA (reference sequence). This CDR3 spans 14 amino acids. V gave up 2 bases and J gave up 3 bases; unmatched junction bases: 4. As DNA, the CDR3 is TGCAGTGCTAGACCCGGGACAGGGGTCTACGAGCAGTACTTC. It translates to CSARPGTGVYEQYF.

This rearrangement joins TRBV6-5 to TRBJ1-2; D call uncertain. CDR1 and CDR2 (germline): MNHEY, SVGAGI. V was trimmed by 3 bases and J by 2 bases, leaving 7 bases between them. CDR3 length: 13 amino acids. The CDR3 nucleotides read TGTGCCAGCAGTTATGCAGAAAACTATGGCTACACCTTC. Translating gives CASSYAENYGYTF.

This clonotype was recorded at least ten times. The chain links TRBV7-9 to TRBJ2-5; D call uncertain. The CDR3 loop spans 13 amino acids. V was shortened by 1 base and J by 3 bases, with 6 bases between the two germline ends. Germline assignment: CDR1 SEHNR and CDR2 FQNEAQ (reference sequence). The CDR3 loop reads CASSLVVKETQYF. CDR3 DNA sequence: TGTGCCAGCAGCTTAGTAGTTAAAGAGACCCAGTACTTC.

This clonotype has a count of ten or more. The chain uses TRBV7-6 and TRBJ2-3, with a weak D call TRBD2 (6 bases). The CDR3 sequence is 16 residues long. Germline V gives CDR1 SGHVS, CDR2 FNYEAQ. The germline V and J ends were trimmed by 1 base and 1 base, with 12 bases remaining between them. The CDR3 nucleotides are TGTGCCAGCAGCTTAGAATCCGGGGGTGGCACAGATACGCAGTATTTT. It yields the protein CASSLESGGGTDTQYF.

There are many counts of this clonotype. This chain uses TRBV9 with TRBJ1-1; the match to TRBD1 covers 7 bases. Germline V gene data show CDR1 as SGDLS and CDR2 as YYNGEE. This CDR3 has 14 residues. V lost 4 bases to trimming and J lost 4 bases; unmatched junction nucleotides: 7. CDR3 loop: CASSSWDRATEAFF. CDR3 coding DNA: TGTGCCAGCAGCTCTTGGGACAGAGCCACTGAAGCTTTCTTT.

This clonotype was seen more than once but under ten times. The chain is built from TRBV10-3 and TRBJ2-4; a possible D gene is TRBD2 (6 bases). V was cut by 2 bases and J by 1 base, with 30 bases left in between. Germline V gene data show CDR1 as ENHRY and CDR2 as SYGVKD. CDR3 length equals 22 residues. The CDR3 DNA reads as TGTGCCATCAGTGAGACCCCACCGAGTTCTATTAGCGGCCGAGGGGCCAAAAACATTCAGTACTTC. As protein: CAISETPPSSISGRGAKNIQYF.

In this sample, this clonotype turned up many times. The chain recombines TRBV12-3 or TRBV12-4 with TRBJ1-3; 10 nucleotides agree with TRBD1. The V and J ends lost 7 bases and 3 bases, in that order; junction bases with no gene match: 12. The CDR3 is made up of 17 amino acids. The CDR3 nucleotides read TGTGCCAGCACTTCCGACAGGGGGCAAGAAATTGGAAACACCATATATTTT. Amino acid sequence: CASTSDRGQEIGNTIYF.

This clonotype was picked up many times. The chain couples TRBV5-1 to TRBJ1-1; the match to TRBD1 covers 7 bases. V gave up 4 bases and J gave up 2 bases; unmatched junction bases: 8. Germline V gives CDR1 SGHRS, CDR2 YFSETQ. CDR3 length: 15 amino acids. Written as DNA, the CDR3 is TGCGCCAGCAGCCCGGCCGGACAGGCCAACACTGAAGCTTTCTTT. Translated: CASSPAGQANTEAFF.

This clonotype was found many times. V is TRBV7-6 and J is TRBJ2-3; perhaps TRBD1 as D (6 bases). The V and J ends lost 3 bases and 3 bases respectively, with 7 bases between them. The germline V gene has CDR1 SGHVS and CDR2 FNYEAQ. This CDR3 contains 13 residues. CDR3 sequence reads: CASSFGQTDTQYF. The DNA for the CDR3 is TGTGCCAGCAGCTTCGGACAGACAGATACGCAGTATTTT.

The sample holds a few counts of this clonotype. This chain connects TRBV10-3 to TRBJ1-5, with D maybe TRBD1 (6 bases). The CDR3 has 13 residues. V lost 5 bases and J 3 bases, leaving 8 bases between the germline ends. The germline V gene encodes CDR1 ENHRY and CDR2 SYGVKD. The CDR3 nucleotides read TGTGCCATCAGTTGGACAGCCAATCAGCCCCAGCATTTT. It is translated as CAISWTANQPQHF.

Only a few counts were recorded for this clonotype. The chain combines TRBV4-1 with TRBJ2-4; TRBD1 agrees at 7 bases. Germline V gene lookup returns CDR1 MGHRA and CDR2 YSYEKL. CDR3 length: 17 residues. With 4 bases clipped from V and 0 bases from J, the junction kept 9 bases outside the gene matches. CDR3 in amino acids: CASSPEGQALAKNIQYF. Written as DNA, the CDR3 is TGCGCCAGCAGCCCGGAAGGACAGGCACTAGCCAAAAACATTCAGTACTTC.

This clonotype was observed many times. This rearrangement joins TRBV6-6 to TRBJ1-1, with D maybe TRBD1 (5 bases). Germline CDR1 is MNHNY and CDR2 is SVGAGI (reference sequence). This CDR3 region has 12 residues. CDR3 sequence reads: CGTLGVGDEAFF. Here the CDR3 DNA reads TGTGGCACACTAGGGGTGGGGGATGAAGCTTTCTTT.

This clonotype was counted only a few times. This rearrangement joins TRBV20-1 to TRBJ2-1, with 13 bases fitting TRBD2. The germline V gene encodes CDR1 DFQATT and CDR2 SNEGSKA (reference sequence). This CDR3 has 17 residues. V lost 1 base, J lost 3 bases, and 6 bases stayed unmatched. CDR3 protein: CSARGLAGGHVYNEQFF. The DNA for the CDR3 is TGCAGTGCTAGAGGACTAGCGGGGGGTCACGTCTACAATGAGCAGTTCTTC.

This clonotype was recorded at least ten times. The V call is TRBV11-2, the J call TRBJ2-1, with 8 bases identical to TRBD1. Germline V lookup: CDR1 SGHAT, CDR2 FQNNGV. CDR3 size: 15 residues. Losses at the gene ends were 5 bases for V and 4 bases for J; bases not matched to a gene: 7. This CDR3 is CASSGTGGSYNEQFF. The CDR3 DNA sequence: TGTGCCAGCAGCGGTACAGGGGGAAGTTACAATGAGCAGTTCTTC. The full variable domain, in which reference TRBV11-2 and TRBJ2-1 provide the parts outside the CDR3, is EAGVAQSPRYKIIEKRQSVAFWCNPISGHATLYWYQQILGQGPKLLIQFQNNGVVDDSQLPKDRFSAERLKGVDSTLKIQPAKLEDSAVYLCASSGTGGSYNEQFFGPGTRLTVL.

This clonotype was counted a few times. The chain has TRBV20-1 and TRBJ2-7; D uncertain. This CDR3 is built from 12 residues. Germline V CDR1 and CDR2: DFQATT, SNEGSKA (reference sequence). The V gene lost 5 bases and the J gene lost 5 bases, with 13 bases spanning the gap. In nucleotides, the CDR3 is TGCAGTGCTGCGCCGAGTGTAAACGAGCAGTACTTC. Its translation: CSAAPSVNEQYF.

The chain carries TRBV6-1 and TRBJ1-1; 7 nucleotides match TRBD1. CDR1 and CDR2 (germline): MNHNS, SASEGT. V gave up 3 bases and J gave up 4 bases; unmatched junction bases: 8. The CDR3 length is 15 residues. The CDR3 sequence: CASSEAAGGGTEAFF. The CDR3 DNA follows: TGTGCCAGCAGTGAGGCGGCAGGGGGAGGCACTGAAGCTTTCTTT.